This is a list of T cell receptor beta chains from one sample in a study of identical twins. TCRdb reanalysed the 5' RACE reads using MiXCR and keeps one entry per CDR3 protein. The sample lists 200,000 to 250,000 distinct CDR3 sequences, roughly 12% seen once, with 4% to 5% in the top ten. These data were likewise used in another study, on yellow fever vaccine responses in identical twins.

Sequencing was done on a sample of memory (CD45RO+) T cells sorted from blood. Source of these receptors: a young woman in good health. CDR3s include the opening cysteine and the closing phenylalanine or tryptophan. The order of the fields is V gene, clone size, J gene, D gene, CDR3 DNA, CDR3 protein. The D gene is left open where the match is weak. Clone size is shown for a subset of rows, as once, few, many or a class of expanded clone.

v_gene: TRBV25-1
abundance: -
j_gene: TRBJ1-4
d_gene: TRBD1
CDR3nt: TGTGCCAGCAGTGATGTGGGACAGGGGGCTGAAAAACTGTTTTTT
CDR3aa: CASSDVGQGAEKLFF

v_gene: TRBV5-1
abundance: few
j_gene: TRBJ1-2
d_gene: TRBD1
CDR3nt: TGCGCCAGCAGCTTGGGGGTCCGGACAGGGGGCTGGAGCTACACCTTC
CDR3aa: CASSLGVRTGGWSYTF

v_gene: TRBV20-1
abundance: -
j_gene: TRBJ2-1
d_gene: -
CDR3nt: TGCAGTGCCAGGGGGGGACCCGAGCAGTTCTTC
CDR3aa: CSARGGPEQFF

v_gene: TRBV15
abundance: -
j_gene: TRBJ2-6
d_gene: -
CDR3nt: TGTGCCACCAGCAGACGGGGCTCCGGGGCCAACGTCCTGACTTTC
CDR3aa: CATSRRGSGANVLTF

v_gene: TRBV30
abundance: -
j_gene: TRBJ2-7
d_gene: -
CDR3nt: TGTGCCTGGGCCGACCCCGGGACCACCCTCCGCTACGAGCAGTACTTC
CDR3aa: CAWADPGTTLRYEQYF

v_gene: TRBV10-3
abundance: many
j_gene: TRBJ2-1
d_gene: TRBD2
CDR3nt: TGTGCCATCAGTCTTAAATCTAGCGGGAGGGCCCTCTCCAATGAGCAGTTCTTC
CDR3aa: CAISLKSSGRALSNEQFF

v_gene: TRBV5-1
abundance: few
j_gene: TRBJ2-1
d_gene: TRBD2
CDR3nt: TGCGCCAGCAAAGTGTTTCCGGGAGGGATGGTAGGCAATGAGCAGTTCTTC
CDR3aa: CASKVFPGGMVGNEQFF

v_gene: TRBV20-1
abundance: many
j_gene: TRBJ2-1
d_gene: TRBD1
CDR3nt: TGCAGTGCGGGGGACAGGGATGAGCAGTTCTTC
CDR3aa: CSAGDRDEQFF

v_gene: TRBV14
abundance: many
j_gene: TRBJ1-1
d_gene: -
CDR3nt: TGTGCCAGCAGCTTCTCAGGGATTACTGAAGCTTTCTTT
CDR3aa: CASSFSGITEAFF

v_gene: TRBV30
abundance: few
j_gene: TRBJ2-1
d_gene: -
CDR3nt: TGTGCCTGGAGTCGCCGGCGTGGGGGGCCCAACAATGAGCAGTTCTTC
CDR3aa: CAWSRRRGGPNNEQFF

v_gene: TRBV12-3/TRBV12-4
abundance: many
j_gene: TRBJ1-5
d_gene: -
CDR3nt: TGTGCCAGCAGCTCCCGGGGGTGGGATCAGCCCCAGCATTTT
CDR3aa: CASSSRGWDQPQHF

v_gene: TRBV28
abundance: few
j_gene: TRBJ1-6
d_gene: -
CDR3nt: TGTGCCAGCAGTTCGGACAAGAAATCACCCCTCCACTTT
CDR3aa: CASSSDKKSPLHF

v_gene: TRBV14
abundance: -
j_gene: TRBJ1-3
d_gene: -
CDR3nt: TGTGCCAGCAGCCAAGTCAAAAACACCATATATTTT
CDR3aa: CASSQVKNTIYF

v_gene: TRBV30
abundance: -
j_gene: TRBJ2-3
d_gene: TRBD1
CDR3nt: TGTGCCTGGAGGACAGGGTTTGCAGATACGCAGTATTTT
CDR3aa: CAWRTGFADTQYF

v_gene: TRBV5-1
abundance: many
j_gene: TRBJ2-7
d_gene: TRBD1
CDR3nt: TGCGCCAGCAGCTTGTTGGGACAGGGATTCTCCTACGAGCAGTACTTC
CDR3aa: CASSLLGQGFSYEQYF

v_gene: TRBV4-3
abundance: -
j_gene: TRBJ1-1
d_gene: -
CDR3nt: TGCGCCAGCAGCCAAGTTGGAGACAGAGGGAGTCTCACTGAAGCTTTCTTT
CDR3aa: CASSQVGDRGSLTEAFF

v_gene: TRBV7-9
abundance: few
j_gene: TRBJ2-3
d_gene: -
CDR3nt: TGTGCCAGCAGCTTATGGCAGGGGCAAGATACGCAGTATTTT
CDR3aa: CASSLWQGQDTQYF

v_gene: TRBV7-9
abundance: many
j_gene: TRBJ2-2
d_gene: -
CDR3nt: TGTGCCAGCAGCGGTGGGAGCAGAATGAACACCGGGGAGCTGTTTTTT
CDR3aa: CASSGGSRMNTGELFF

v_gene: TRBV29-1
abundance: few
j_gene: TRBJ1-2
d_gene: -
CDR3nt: TGCAGCGCCGGTGACAGAGCCCCGGAGGGCTACACCTTC
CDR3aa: CSAGDRAPEGYTF

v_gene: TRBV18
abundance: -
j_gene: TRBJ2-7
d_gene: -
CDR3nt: TGTGCCAGCTCACCACTCGGAAACATCGACGAGCAGTACTTC
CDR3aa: CASSPLGNIDEQYF

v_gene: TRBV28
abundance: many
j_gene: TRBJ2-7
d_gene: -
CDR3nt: TGTGCCAGCAGTTCTCCCAGTGCGTCCTACGAGCAGTACTTC
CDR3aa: CASSSPSASYEQYF

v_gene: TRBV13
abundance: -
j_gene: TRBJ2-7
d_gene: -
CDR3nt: TGTGCCAGCAGACCACCCCACTACGAGCAGTACTTC
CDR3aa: CASRPPHYEQYF

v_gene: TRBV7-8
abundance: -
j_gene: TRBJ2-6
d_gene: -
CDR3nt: TGTGCCAGCGCAGGGTCTGGGGCCAACGTCCTGACTTTC
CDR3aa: CASAGSGANVLTF

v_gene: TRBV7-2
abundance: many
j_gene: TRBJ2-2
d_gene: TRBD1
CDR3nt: TGTGCCAGCAGGCACGACAGGGGGCGTTCGGTCGGGGAGCTGTTTTTT
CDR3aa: CASRHDRGRSVGELFF

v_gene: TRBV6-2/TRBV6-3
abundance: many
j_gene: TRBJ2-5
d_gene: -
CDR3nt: TGTGCCAGCAGTTATTCACAAGAGACCCAGTACTTC
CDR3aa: CASSYSQETQYF

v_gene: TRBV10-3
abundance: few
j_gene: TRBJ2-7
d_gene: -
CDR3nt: TGTGCCATCACACAGGGGATTAGCGGGACCTACGAGCAGTACTTC
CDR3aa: CAITQGISGTYEQYF

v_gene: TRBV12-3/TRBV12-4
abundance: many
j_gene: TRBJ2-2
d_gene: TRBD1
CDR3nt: TGTGCCACCAGGACAGGGGGCAACGGGGAGCTGTTTTTT
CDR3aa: CATRTGGNGELFF

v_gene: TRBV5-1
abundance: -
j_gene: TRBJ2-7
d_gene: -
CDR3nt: TGCGCCAGCAGCGTACAGGCATCCTACGAGCAGTACTTC
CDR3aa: CASSVQASYEQYF

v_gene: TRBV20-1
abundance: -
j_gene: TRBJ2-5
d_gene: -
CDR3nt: TGCAGTGCGATCACACTCCGAGACAGGACACAAGAGACCCAGTACTTC
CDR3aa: CSAITLRDRTQETQYF

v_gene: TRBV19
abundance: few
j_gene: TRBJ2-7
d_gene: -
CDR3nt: TGTGCCAGTAGTCCCACAGGAAATTCCTACGAGCAGTACTTC
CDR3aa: CASSPTGNSYEQYF

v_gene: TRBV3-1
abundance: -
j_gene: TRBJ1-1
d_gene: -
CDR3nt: TGTGCCAGCAATCGGGGGGGGCGGATGACTGAAGCTTTCTTT
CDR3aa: CASNRGGRMTEAFF

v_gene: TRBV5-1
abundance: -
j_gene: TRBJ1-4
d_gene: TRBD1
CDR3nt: TGCGCCAGCAGCCCCGGACAGGGGGGGATCTCTAATGAAAAACTGTTTTTT
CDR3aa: CASSPGQGGISNEKLFF

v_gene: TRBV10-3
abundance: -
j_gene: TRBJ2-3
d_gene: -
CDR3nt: TGTGCCATCATCTCGGACGAGTCCACTGGCCCAGATACGCAGTATTTT
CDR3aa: CAIISDESTGPDTQYF

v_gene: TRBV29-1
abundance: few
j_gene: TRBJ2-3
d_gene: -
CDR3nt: TGCAGCGTTGAACGGGACAGCACAGATACGCAGTATTTT
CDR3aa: CSVERDSTDTQYF

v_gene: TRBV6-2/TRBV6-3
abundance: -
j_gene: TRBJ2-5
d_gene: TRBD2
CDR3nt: TGTGCCAGCAGTTACTCGACTAGGACTAGCGGGAGGGAGCGAGAGACCCAGTACTTC
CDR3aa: CASSYSTRTSGRERETQYF